This T cell receptor (beta chain) was sequenced for a study of cytomegalovirus exposure and HLA in healthy donors. Study results and limitations: Later work showed greater clonal expansion in HLA-associated TCR beta chains than in equally common others. Accurate HLA-A and HLA-B prediction from TCR beta sequences was reported for most subjects. Presence/absence analysis assumed near-uniform sequencing depth across donors.

Researchers ran the PCR with 60 Vbeta and 13 Jbeta primers. The authors' processing: Counted up in a later analysis, unique TCR beta chains came to approximately 83 million, with around 9.9 million shared. The assay was immunoSEQ multiplex PCR, and TCRdb's table has in-frame clones only and misses some. V and J calls and clone size are those listed in that table; D and trimming were worked out from the DNA. The sample includes some 41,000 clones, 68% seen only once; the top ten take approximately 3.5%. In the case of this clone: Its matching antigen is unknown.

V lost 4 bases to trimming and J lost 2 bases, with 12 bases between them. Germline CDR1 is SGHDT and CDR2 is YYEEEE. The CDR3 runs to 14 residues. The chain links TRBV5-6 to TRBJ1-2; D might be TRBD1 (5 bases). The TCR comes from a man in his forties in good health and CMV-seronegative. Sequenced: PBMCs. CDR3 residues: CASSPDKGNYGYTF. Here the CDR3 DNA reads TGTGCCAGCAGCCCCGACAAGGGGAACTATGGCTACACCTTC.